This T cell receptor (beta chain) was recovered during a study of blood T cell repertoires in COVID-19. Whole-study context: The samples span acute and convalescent COVID-19 from the United States, Italy and Spain. The cDNA or gDNA used as material had been derived from T cells, B-cell-depleted T cells, or PBMCs.

In the authors' workflow: The assay estimated nucleated cells by amplifying reference gene primers. Repertoires were generated with immunoSEQ multiplex PCR, while TCRdb's copy carries only in-frame clones and drops some. That table supplies the V and J calls and clone size; D and trimming were determined from the DNA. This sample has about 280,000 clones, with 86% found just once. The TCR sequence derives from a young woman with active or convalescent COVID-19. The sample taken for sequencing was peripheral blood.

The CDR3 DNA sequence: TGTGCCAGCAGCTTGATAGCGGGGGGGCTGGATACGCAGTATTTT. This gives the protein CASSLIAGGLDTQYF. The chain is built from TRBV7-2 and TRBJ2-3; 11 positions agree with TRBD2. Germline-derived CDR1 and CDR2 are SGHTA and FQGNSA. The CDR3 covers 15 residues. With 3 bases clipped from V and 6 bases from J, the junction kept 5 bases outside the gene matches.